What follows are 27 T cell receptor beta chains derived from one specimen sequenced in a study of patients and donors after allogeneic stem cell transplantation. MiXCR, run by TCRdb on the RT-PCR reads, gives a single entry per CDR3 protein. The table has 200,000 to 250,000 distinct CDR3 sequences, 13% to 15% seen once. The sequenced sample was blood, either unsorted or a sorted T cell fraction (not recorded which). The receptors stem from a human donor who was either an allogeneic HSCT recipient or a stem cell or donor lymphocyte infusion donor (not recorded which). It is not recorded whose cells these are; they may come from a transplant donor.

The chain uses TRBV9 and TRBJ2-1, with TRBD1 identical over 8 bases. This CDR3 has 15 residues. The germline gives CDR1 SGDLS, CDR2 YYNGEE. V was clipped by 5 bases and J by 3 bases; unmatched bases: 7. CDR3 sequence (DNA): TGTGCCAGCAGGGACGGGACAGGCATCTACAATGAGCAGTTCTTC. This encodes CASRDGTGIYNEQFF.

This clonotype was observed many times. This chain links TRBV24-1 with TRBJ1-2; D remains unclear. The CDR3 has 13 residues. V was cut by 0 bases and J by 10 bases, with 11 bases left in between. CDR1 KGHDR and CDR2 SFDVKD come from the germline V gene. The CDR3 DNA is TGTGCCACCAGTGATTTGGGCCTTCGGGACTACACCTTC. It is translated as CATSDLGLRDYTF.

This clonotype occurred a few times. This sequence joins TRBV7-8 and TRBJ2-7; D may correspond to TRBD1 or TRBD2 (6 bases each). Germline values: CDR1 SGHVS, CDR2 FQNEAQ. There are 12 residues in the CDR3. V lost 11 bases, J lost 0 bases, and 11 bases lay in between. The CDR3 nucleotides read TGTGCCGGAGGGACAAGCTCCTACGAGCAGTACTTC. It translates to CAGGTSSYEQYF. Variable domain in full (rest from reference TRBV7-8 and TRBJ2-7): GAGVSQSPRYKVAKRGQDVALRCDPISGHVSLFWYQQALGQGPEFLTYFQNEAQLDKSGLPSDRFFAERPEGSVSTLKIQRTQQEDSAVYLCAGGTSSYEQYFGPGTRLTVT.

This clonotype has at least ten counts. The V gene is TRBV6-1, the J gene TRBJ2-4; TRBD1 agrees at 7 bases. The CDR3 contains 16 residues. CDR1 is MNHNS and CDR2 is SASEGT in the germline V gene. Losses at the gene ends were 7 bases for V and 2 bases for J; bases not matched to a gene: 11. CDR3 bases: TGTGCCAGCACCGGGGCAGGGGGACCGTCCAAAAACATTCAGTACTTC. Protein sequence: CASTGAGGPSKNIQYF.

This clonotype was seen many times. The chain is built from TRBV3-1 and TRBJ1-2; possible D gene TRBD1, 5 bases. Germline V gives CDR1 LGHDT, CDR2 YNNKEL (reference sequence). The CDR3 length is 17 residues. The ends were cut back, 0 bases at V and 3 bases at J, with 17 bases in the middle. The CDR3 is CASSQEGWGRAYYGYTF. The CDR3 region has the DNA TGTGCCAGCAGCCAAGAGGGATGGGGCAGGGCGTACTATGGCTACACCTTC.

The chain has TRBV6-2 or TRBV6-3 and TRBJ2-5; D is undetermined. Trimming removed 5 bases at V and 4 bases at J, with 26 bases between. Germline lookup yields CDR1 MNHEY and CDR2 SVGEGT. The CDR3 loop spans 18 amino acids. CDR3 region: CASSTPILSFTRRETQYF. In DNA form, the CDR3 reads TGTGCCAGCAGTACCCCAATCCTGAGCTTCACGCGCCGAGAGACCCAGTACTTC.

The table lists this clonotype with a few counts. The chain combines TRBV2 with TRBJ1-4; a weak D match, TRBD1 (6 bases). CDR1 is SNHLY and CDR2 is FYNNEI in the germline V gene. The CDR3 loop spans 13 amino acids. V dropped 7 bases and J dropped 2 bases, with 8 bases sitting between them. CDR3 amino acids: CASTGATNEKLFF. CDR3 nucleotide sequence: TGTGCCAGCACGGGGGCTACTAATGAAAAACTGTTTTTT.

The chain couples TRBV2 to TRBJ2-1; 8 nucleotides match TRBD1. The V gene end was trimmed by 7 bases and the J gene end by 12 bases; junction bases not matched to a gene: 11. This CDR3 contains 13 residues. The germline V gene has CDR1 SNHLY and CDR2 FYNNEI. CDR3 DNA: TGTGCCAGCACTCCAGGGGGCCCAGAAGGGCAGTTCTTC. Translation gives CASTPGGPEGQFF.

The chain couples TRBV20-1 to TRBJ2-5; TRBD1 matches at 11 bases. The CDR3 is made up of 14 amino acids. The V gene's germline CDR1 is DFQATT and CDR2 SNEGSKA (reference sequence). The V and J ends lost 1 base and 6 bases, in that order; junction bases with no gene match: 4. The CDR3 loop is CSARGGQGGQTQYF. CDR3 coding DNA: TGCAGTGCTAGAGGGGGACAGGGGGGACAGACCCAGTACTTC.

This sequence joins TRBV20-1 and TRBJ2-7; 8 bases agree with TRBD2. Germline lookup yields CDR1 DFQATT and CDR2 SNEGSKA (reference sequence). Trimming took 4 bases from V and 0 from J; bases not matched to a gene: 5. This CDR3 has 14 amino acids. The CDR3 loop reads CSAKRSGDSYEQYF. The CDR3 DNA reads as TGCAGTGCTAAACGTAGCGGGGACTCCTACGAGCAGTACTTC.

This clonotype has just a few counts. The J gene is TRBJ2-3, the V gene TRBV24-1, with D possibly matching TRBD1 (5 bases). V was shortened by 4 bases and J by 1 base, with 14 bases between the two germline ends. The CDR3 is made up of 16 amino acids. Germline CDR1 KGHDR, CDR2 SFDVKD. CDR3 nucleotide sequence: TGTGCCACCAGTGACCCGTACGGACAAGGCACAGATACGCAGTATTTT. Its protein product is CATSDPYGQGTDTQYF.

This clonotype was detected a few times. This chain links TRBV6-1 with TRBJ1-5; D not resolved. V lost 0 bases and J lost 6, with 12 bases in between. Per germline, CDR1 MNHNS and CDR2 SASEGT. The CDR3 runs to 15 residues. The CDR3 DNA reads TGTGCCAGCAGTGAAGCGGGCTCCACGACTCAGCCCCAGCATTTT. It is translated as CASSEAGSTTQPQHF.

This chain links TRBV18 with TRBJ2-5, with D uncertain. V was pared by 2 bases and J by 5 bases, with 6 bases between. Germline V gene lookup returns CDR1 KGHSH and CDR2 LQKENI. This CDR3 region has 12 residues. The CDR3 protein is CASSPGIETQYF. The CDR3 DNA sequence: TGTGCCAGCTCACCAGGTATTGAGACCCAGTACTTC.

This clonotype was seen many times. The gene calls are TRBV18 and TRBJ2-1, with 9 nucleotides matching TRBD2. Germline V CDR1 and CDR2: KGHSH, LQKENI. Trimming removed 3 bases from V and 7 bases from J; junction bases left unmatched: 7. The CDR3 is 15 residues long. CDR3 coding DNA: TGTGCCAGCTCACCTCCTGGACTAGCGTTAAATGAGCAGTTCTTC. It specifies CASSPPGLALNEQFF.

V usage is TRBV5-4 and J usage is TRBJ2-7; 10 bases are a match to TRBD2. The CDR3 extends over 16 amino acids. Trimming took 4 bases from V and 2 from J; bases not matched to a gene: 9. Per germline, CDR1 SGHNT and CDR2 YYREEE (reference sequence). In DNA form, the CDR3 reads TGTGCCAGCAGCCCAACCGGACTAGCGGCTACCTACGAGCAGTACTTC. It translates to CASSPTGLAATYEQYF.

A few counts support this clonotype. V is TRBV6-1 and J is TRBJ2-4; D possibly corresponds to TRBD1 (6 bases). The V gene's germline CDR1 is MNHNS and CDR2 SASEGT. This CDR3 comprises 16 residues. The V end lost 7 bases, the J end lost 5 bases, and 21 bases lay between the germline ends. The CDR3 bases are TGTGCCAGCACCTCCTGGCCAAAAGGGGGTCAAAACATTCAGTACTTC. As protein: CASTSWPKGGQNIQYF.

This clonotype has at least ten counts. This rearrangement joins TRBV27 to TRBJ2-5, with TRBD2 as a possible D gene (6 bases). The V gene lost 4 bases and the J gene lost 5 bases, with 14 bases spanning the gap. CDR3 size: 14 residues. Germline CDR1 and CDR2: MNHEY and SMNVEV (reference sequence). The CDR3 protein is CASSSWRETETQYF. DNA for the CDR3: TGTGCCAGCAGTTCCTGGCGGGAAACGGAGACCCAGTACTTC.

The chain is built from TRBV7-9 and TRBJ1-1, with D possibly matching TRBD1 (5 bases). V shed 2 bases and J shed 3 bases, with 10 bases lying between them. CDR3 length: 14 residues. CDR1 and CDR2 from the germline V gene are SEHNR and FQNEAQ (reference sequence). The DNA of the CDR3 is TGTGCCAGCAGCTTACGGATAGGGGACACTGAAGCTTTCTTT. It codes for CASSLRIGDTEAFF.

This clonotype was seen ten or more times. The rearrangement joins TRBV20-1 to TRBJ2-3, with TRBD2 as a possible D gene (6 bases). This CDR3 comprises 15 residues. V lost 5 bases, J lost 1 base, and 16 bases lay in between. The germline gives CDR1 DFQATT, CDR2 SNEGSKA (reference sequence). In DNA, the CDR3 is TGCAGTGCTGGGGGGAGACGGGGCGGCACAGATACGCAGTATTTT. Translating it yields CSAGGRRGGTDTQYF.

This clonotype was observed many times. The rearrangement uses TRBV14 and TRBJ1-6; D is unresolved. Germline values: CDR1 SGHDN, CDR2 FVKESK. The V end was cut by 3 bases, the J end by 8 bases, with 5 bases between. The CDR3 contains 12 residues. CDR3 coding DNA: TGTGCCAGCAGCCAGACATATTCACCCCTCCACTTT. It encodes CASSQTYSPLHF.

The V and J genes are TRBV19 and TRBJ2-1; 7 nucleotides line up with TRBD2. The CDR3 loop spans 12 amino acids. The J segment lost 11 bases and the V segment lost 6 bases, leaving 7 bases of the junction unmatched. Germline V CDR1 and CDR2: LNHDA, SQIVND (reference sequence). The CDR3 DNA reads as TGTGCCAGTAGGGCTAGCGGAGGCAAGCAGTTCTTC. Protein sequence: CASRASGGKQFF.

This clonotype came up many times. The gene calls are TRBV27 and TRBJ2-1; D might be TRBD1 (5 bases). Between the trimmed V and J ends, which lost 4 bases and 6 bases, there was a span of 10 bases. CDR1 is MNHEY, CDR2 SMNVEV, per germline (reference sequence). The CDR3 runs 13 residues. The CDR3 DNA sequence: TGTGCCAGCAGTTCCCAGGGTGGCAATGAGCAGTTCTTC. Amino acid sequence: CASSSQGGNEQFF.

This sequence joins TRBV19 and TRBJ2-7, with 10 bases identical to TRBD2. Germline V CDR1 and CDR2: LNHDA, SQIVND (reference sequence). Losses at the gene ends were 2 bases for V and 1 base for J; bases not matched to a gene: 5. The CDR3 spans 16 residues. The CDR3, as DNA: TGTGCCAGTAGTATAAGGGCTAGCGGGGGTTCCTACGAGCAGTACTTC. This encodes CASSIRASGGSYEQYF. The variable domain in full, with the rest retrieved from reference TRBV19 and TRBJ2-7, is DGGITQSPKYLFRKEGQNVTLSCEQNLNHDAMYWYRQDPGQGLRLIYYSQIVNDFQKGDIAEGYSVSREKKESFPLTVTSAQKNPTAFYLCASSIRASGGSYEQYFGPGTRLTVT.

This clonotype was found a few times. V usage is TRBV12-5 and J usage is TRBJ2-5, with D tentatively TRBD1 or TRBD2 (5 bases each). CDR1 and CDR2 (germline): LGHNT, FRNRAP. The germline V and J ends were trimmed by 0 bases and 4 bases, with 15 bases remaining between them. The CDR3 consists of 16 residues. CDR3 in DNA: TGTGCTAGTGGTTTGGTAGGGCGGGCAGGGAGAGAGACCCAGTACTTC. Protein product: CASGLVGRAGRETQYF.

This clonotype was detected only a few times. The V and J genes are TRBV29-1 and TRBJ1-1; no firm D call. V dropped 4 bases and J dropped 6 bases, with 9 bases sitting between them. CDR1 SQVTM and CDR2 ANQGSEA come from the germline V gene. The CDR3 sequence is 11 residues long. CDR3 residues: CSVGRSAEAFF. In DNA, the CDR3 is TGCAGCGTTGGCAGGTCCGCTGAAGCTTTCTTT. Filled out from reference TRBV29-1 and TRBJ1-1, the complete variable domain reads SAVISQKPSRDICQRGTSLTIQCQVDSQVTMMFWYRQQPGQSLTLIATANQGSEATYESGFVIDKFPISRPNLTFSTLTVSNMSPEDSSIYLCSVGRSAEAFFGQGTRLTVV.

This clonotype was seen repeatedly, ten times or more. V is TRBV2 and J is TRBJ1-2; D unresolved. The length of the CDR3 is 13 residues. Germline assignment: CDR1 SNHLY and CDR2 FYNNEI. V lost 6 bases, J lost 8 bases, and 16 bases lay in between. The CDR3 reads CASSADRAPGYTF. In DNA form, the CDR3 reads TGTGCCAGCAGCGCCGACCGGGCCCCGGGCTACACCTTC.

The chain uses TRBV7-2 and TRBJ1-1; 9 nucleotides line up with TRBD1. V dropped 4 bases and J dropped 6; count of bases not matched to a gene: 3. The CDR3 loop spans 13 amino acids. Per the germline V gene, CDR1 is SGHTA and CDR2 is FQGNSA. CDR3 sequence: CASSYRGRAEAFF. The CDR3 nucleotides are TGTGCCAGCAGCTACAGGGGGCGGGCTGAAGCTTTCTTT.